This TCR beta chain was sequenced in a study of shared clonotypes between healthy human individuals (dated by TCRdb to 2020 to 2021). Looking at the study overall: The cohort included three men and two women between 18 and 49 years of age. For each donor, three plates each were used for CD4 naive and CD4 memory, two plates were used for CD8 naive, and one plate was used for CD8 memory. Blood TCR repertoires of five healthy adults were deeply sequenced to estimate repertoire size and the extent of clonotype sharing between individuals. Different laboratories and diverse techniques were used to prepare libraries and sequence TCR repertoires, to increase sequencing depth and limit assay-specific biases. Per donor, leukapheresis produced somewhere between about 0.8 and 9.5 billion PBMCs.

Study-wide findings and limitations: Estimated clonotype richness was generally larger for naive than for memory subsets. Because the study included only a small number of donors, the genetic and exposure-history diversity represented was limited. Based on pairwise subsampling, the degree of clonotype sharing among donors was expected to be affected by sequencing depth. Compared with non-shared clonotypes, the clonotypes found in all four sorted-subset donors had higher generation probabilities. Rarefaction of sorted-subset datasets indicated incomplete sequencing despite the large sequencing depth. Approximately 5% of naive CD4, roughly 3.5% of naive CD8, about 2.1% of memory CD4, and around 0.42% of memory CD8 clonotypes were shared across a handful of donors. Sampling was restricted to blood, and TCR repertoires in tissues likely differ from the TCR repertoires found in blood.

Using the deep immunoSEQ assay, multiplex PCR amplified TCR CDR3 regions from genomic DNA. Extracted genomic DNA from each cell subset was distributed evenly across all wells of several immunoSEQ 96-well plates, and each plate was treated as a replicate. For sorted subsets, roughly 190 ng of genomic DNA, equivalent to 25,000 to 35,000 T cell genomes, went into each replicate PCR. Purified libraries were quantified with a Qubit 3.0 fluorometer, sized on a Bioanalyzer 2100, and re-quantified with the KAPA Library Quantification kit. Every immunoSEQ 96-well plate was sequenced on a dedicated single-read 150-cycle Illumina NextSeq 550 flow cell. As for the original processing: Because the immunoSEQ output held only junctional sequences and lacked quality scores, the filtering could not match the filtering applied to full-length reads. Sequences were annotated with PyIR, a Python wrapper for IgBLAST v1.9, using IMGT germline references to assign V/J genes and CDR3. Reads with weak V/J assignments (E-value above 1e-6), missing CDR3, stop codons, out-of-frame junctions, or ambiguous translated residues were removed. A V3J clonotype was defined by an identical inferred V gene, J gene, and CDR3 amino acid sequence. To compute the percentage overlap between repertoires, the number of shared unique clonotypes was divided by the size of the smaller repertoire. RTK rarefaction, the Chao1 estimator, and Recon v2.1 estimates of unobserved clonotypes were used to assess repertoire richness. OLGA was used to compute generation probabilities for all TCRbeta clonotypes that the gDNA method yielded from a few donors. The clones in this table, taken by TCRdb from immuneACCESS, are in-frame only. Not every clone is retained; where verified, under half of the shortfall comes from an unresolved V gene, and the cause of the rest is unknown. For V, J and clone size, that table is used; D and trimming come from the DNA. A total of 850,000 to 1,100,000 clones appear in this sample, 60% to 85% of them only once. The ten biggest clones cover roughly 0.9% of the sample.

Donors were healthy HIV-negative adults with no recently reported acute infections or vaccinations. Every donor was a Caucasian adult living in Nashville, Tennessee, USA. CD4+ T cells were enriched by magnetic negative selection; naive cells were then positively selected on CD45RA, and the negative fraction formed the memory subset. Blood was obtained by leukapheresis, after which PBMCs were separated by Ficoll-Histopaque density gradient centrifugation and cryopreserved in liquid nitrogen vapor phase. Purity and quantity of every magnetically sorted T cell population were checked by analytical flow cytometry. Genomic DNA was isolated from each sorted fraction and quantified by UV absorbance on a Nanodrop 2000c. As to this clone: Its antigen is currently not known. Base qualities are not provided; no much larger clone lies one nucleotide away.

There are 18 amino acids in the CDR3, from cysteine to phenylalanine inclusive. Only the CDR3 portion is preserved as DNA: 54 bases, with reading frame beginning at the first base. From V the trimming removes 4 bases and from J it removes 0 bases, while the gene matches leave 13 bases of the junction unaccounted for. CDR1 and CDR2 are drawn from the germline V gene: SGDLS, YYNGEE. The TCR was taken from a young man in good health. Some clones in this sample may be carry-over from other donors' samples. The sequenced sample was memory CD4+ T cells from PBMCs. Sample cell subset or site, as interpreted from the label and publication: CD45RA-negative fraction. This sequence uses TRBV9 and TRBJ2-3, with 8 junctional bases fitting TRBD2. The nucleotides are TGTGCCAGCAGCCAGTGGACTAGCTTGGGCTCTAGCACAGATACGCAGTATTTT. Its translation is CASSQWTSLGSSTDTQYF.